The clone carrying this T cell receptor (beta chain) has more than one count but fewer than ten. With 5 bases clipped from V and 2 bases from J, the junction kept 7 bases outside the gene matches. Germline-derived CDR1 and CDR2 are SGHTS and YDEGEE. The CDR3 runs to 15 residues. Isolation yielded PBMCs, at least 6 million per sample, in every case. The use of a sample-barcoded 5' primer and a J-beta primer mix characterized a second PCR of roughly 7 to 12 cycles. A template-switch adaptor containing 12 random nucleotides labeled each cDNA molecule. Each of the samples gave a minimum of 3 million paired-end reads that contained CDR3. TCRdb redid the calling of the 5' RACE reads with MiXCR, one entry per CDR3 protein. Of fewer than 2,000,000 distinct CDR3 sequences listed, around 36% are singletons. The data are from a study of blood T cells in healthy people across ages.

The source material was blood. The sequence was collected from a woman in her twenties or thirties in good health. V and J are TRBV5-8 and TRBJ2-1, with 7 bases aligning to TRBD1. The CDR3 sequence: CASSPDRWTYNEQFF. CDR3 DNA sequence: TGTGCCAGCAGTCCGGACAGGTGGACCTACAATGAGCAGTTCTTC.